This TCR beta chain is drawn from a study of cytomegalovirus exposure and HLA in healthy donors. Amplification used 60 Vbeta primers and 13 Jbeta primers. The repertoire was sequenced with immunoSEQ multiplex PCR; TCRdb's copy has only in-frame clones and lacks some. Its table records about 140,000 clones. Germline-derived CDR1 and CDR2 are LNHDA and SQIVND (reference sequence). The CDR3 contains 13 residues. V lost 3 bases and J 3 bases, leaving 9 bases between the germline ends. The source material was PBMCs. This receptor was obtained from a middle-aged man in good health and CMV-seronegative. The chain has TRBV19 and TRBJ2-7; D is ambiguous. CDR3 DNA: TGTGCCAGTAGTATCGAGAGGTTCTACGAGCAGTACTTC. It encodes CASSIERFYEQYF. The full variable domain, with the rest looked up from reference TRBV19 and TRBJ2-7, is DGGITQSPKYLFRKEGQNVTLSCEQNLNHDAMYWYRQDPGQGLRLIYYSQIVNDFQKGDIAEGYSVSREKKESFPLTVTSAQKNPTAFYLCASSIERFYEQYFGPGTRLTVT.